The 9 T cell receptor beta chains presented below share a single source sample, sequenced in a study of T cell repertoires in aging, cancer and after chemotherapy. Multiplex touch-down PCR with TRB-A/B primers amplified rearranged V-D-J TRB sequences. TCRdb redid the calling of the multiplex PCR reads with MiXCR, one entry per CDR3 protein. Counted here are some 1,100 distinct CDR3 sequences, about 50% occurring once; the ten biggest clones make up 9% to 12%. Amplification of TCR beta used genomic DNA extracted from peripheral blood. Sequenced: blood. All receptors derive from a human donor with a solid tumor. The donor label of this sample is uncertain.

V gene TRBV10-3 combines with J gene TRBJ1-2, with TRBD1 as a possible D gene (5 bases). The CDR3 totals 14 residues. V lost 2 bases, J lost 2 bases, and 9 bases lay in between. Germline V gene data show CDR1 as ENHRY and CDR2 as SYGVKD. The CDR3 coding sequence is TGTGCCATCAGTGAGGGGGGATGGAACTATGGCTACACCTTC. Translating it yields CAISEGGWNYGYTF.

The chain joins TRBV30 to TRBJ2-2; a possible D gene is TRBD1 (6 bases). The length of the CDR3 is 15 residues. CDR1 is GTSNPN, CDR2 SVGIG, per germline (reference sequence). V was shortened by 1 base and J by 6 bases, with 15 bases between the two germline ends. The CDR3 DNA reads TGTGCCTGGAGTGCCATTAAACAGGGACCCGGGGAGCTGTTTTTT. It specifies CAWSAIKQGPGELFF.

The V and J genes are TRBV20-1 and TRBJ1-6; 10 bases are shared with TRBD1. Germline V CDR1 and CDR2: DFQATT, SNEGSKA (reference sequence). The CDR3 spans 13 residues. The J segment lost 10 bases and the V segment lost 6 bases, leaving 6 bases of the junction unmatched. The CDR3 nucleotides read TGCAGTGCCGTCCGGGACAGGGGATCACCCCTCCACTTT. This sequence encodes CSAVRDRGSPLHF.

There are a few counts of this clonotype. The chain links TRBV24-1 to TRBJ1-2, with 9 nucleotides matching TRBD1. The CDR3 is made up of 17 amino acids. Trimming took 3 bases from V and 5 from J; bases not matched to a gene: 12. Germline V gives CDR1 KGHDR, CDR2 SFDVKD. CDR3 bases: TGTGCCACCAGTGATGCCGGAGACCGGGACAGGGAGTATGGCTACACCTTC. Its translation is CATSDAGDRDREYGYTF.

This clonotype was found a few times. The chain has TRBV6-5 and TRBJ1-1; D remains unclear. CDR1 and CDR2 (germline): MNHEY, SVGAGI. The CDR3 has 13 amino acids. Trimming shortened V by 6 bases and J by 1 base, and 9 bases separated the two germline ends. As DNA, the CDR3 is TGTGCCAGCAGCCTTACAGAGAACACTGAAGCTTTCTTT. Protein: CASSLTENTEAFF.

The V and J genes are TRBV10-3 and TRBJ1-3; the D gene is possibly TRBD1 (5 bases). Germline V gene lookup returns CDR1 ENHRY and CDR2 SYGVKD. This CDR3 spans 16 amino acids. Trimming left V 2 bases short and J 4 bases short, with 15 bases between. DNA of the CDR3: TGTGCCATCAGTGAGACCCTACAGGCGTCCGGAAACACCATATATTTT. Amino acid sequence: CAISETLQASGNTIYF.

CDR3 residues: CASSPTSATETQYF. In nucleotides, the CDR3 is TGTGCCAGCAGCCCGACTAGCGCTACAGAGACCCAGTACTTC. The chain links TRBV27 to TRBJ2-5; 8 bases are a match to TRBD2. The CDR3 totals 14 residues. Germline values: CDR1 MNHEY, CDR2 SMNVEV (reference sequence). J was trimmed by 4 bases and V by 6 bases; bases with no gene match: 7.

This chain connects TRBV12-3 or TRBV12-4 to TRBJ2-7; 8 bases agree with TRBD2. The CDR3 length is 12 residues. V trimming: 1 base; J trimming: 7 bases; junction bases outside the gene matches: 0. Here the CDR3 DNA reads TGTGCCAGCAGTTTAGTAGCGGGGGAGCAGTACTTC. Translation: CASSLVAGEQYF.

The chain carries TRBV6-5 and TRBJ1-3; 7 nucleotides line up with TRBD1. CDR3 size: 16 residues. Trimming removed 5 bases from V and 0 bases from J; junction bases left unmatched: 7. Germline V gene data show CDR1 as MNHEY and CDR2 as SVGAGI. CDR3 DNA sequence: TGTGCCAGCAGTAATAACAGGGGAAGCTCTGGAAACACCATATATTTT. Protein product: CASSNNRGSSGNTIYF.